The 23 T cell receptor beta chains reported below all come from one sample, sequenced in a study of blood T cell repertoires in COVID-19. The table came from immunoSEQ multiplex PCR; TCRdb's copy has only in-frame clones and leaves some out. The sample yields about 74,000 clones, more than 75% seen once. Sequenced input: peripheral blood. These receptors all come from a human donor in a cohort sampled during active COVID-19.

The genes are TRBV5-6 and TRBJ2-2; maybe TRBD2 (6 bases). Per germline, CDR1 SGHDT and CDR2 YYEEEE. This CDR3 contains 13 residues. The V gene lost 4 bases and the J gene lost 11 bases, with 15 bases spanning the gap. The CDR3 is CASSRGGNGELFF. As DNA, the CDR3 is TGTGCCAGCAGCAGGGGCGGGAATGGAGAGCTGTTTTTT.

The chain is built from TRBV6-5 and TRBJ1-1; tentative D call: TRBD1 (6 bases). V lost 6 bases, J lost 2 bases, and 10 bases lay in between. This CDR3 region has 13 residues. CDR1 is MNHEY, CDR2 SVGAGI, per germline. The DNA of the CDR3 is TGTGCCAGCAGCCGGGACATCAACACTGAAGCTTTCTTT. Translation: CASSRDINTEAFF.

The CDR3 region is CASSLEGTSGNEQFF. CDR3 in DNA: TGTGCCAGCAGTTTGGAAGGGACTAGCGGGAATGAGCAGTTCTTC. The chain combines TRBV27 with TRBJ2-1; 12 nucleotides agree with TRBD2. This CDR3 is built from 15 residues. With V trimmed by 3 bases and J by 7 bases, 4 bases remained unmatched. Germline CDR1 and CDR2: MNHEY and SMNVEV (reference sequence).

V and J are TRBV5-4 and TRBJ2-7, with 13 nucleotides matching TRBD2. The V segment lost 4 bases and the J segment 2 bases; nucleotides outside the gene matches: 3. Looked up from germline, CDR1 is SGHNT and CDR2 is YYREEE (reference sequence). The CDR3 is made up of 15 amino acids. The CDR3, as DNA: TGTGCCAGCAGCGGGGGGACTAGCGGGGCCTACGAGCAGTACTTC. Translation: CASSGGTSGAYEQYF.

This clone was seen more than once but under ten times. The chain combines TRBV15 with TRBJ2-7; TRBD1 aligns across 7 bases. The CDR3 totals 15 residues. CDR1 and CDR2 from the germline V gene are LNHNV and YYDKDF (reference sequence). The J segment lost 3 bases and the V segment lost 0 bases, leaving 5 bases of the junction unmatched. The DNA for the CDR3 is TGTGCCACCAGCAGAGACCGACAGGGTGTCTACGAGCAGTACTTC. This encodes CATSRDRQGVYEQYF.

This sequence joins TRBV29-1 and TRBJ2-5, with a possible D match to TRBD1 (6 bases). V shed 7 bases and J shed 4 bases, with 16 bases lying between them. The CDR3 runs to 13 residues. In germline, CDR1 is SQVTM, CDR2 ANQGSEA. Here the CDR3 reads CSAAKGVGETQYF. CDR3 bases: TGCAGCGCCGCTAAGGGGGTCGGAGAGACCCAGTACTTC.

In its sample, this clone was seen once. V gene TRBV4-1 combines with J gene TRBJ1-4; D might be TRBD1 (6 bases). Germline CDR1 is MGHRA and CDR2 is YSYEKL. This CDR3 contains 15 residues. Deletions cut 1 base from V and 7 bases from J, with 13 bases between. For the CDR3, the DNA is TGCGCCAGCAGCCAAGGTTACGGGGGGCGTGAAAAACTGTTTTTT. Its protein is CASSQGYGGREKLFF.

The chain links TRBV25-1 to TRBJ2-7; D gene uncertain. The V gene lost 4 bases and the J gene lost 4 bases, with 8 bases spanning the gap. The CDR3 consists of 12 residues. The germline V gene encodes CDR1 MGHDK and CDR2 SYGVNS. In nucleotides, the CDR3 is TGTGCCAGCAGTGCAGCGCTTTACGAGCAGTACTTC. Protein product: CASSAALYEQYF.

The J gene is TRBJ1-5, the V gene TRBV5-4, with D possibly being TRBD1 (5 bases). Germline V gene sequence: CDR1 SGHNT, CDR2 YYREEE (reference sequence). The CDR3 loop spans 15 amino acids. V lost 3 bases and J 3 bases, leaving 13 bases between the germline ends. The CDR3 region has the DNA TGTGCCAGCAGCTCGAAACAGGAATCCAATCAGCCCCAGCATTTT. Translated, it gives CASSSKQESNQPQHF.

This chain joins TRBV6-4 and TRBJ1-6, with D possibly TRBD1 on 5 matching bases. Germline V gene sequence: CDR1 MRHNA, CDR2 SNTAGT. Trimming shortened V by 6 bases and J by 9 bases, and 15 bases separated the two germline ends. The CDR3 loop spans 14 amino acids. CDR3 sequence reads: CASRQDGVGSPLHF. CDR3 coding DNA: TGTGCCAGCAGACAGGACGGAGTCGGTTCACCCCTCCACTTT.

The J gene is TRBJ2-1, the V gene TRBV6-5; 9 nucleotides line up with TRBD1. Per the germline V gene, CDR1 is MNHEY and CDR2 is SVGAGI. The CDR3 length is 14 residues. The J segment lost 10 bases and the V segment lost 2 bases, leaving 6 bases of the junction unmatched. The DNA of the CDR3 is TGTGCCAGCAGTTACCGACAGGGGGATCGGGAGCAGTTCTTC. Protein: CASSYRQGDREQFF.

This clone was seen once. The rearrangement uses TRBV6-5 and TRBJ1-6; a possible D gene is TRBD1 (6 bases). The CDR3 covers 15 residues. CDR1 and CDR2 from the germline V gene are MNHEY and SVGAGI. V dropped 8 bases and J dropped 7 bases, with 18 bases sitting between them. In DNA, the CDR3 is TGTGCCAGCCTCCTCGGGGACATGGGGAATTCACCCCTCCACTTT. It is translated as CASLLGDMGNSPLHF.

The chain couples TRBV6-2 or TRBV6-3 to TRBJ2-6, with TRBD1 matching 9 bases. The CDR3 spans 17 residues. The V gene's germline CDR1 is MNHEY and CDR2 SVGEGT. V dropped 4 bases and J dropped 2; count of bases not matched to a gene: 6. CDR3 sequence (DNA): TGTGCCAGCAGTTTGAGGACAGGGGTTCCTGGGGCCAACGTCCTGACTTTC. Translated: CASSLRTGVPGANVLTF.

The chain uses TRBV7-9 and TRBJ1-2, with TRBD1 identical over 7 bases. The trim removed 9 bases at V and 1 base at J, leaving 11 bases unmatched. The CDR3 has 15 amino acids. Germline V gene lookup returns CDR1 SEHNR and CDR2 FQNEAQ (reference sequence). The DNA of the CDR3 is TGTGCCAGTATTACTGCGCAGGGGGTTAACTATGGCTACACCTTC. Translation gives CASITAQGVNYGYTF.

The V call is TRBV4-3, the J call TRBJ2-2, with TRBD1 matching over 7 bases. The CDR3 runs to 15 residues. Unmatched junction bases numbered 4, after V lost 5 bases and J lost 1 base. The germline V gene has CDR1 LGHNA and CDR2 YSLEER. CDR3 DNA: TGCGCCAGCAGCGAGGGACAGCAGAACACCGGGGAGCTGTTTTTT. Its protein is CASSEGQQNTGELFF.

CDR3 bases: TGTGCCAGTAGTTTACCAGGGCTTCAGCCCCAGCATTTT. Translating it yields CASSLPGLQPQHF. The rearrangement links TRBV19 to TRBJ1-5; maybe TRBD1 (5 bases). CDR1 and CDR2 from the germline V gene are LNHDA and SQIVND (reference sequence). V dropped 5 bases and J dropped 6 bases, with 11 bases sitting between them. This CDR3 contains 13 residues.

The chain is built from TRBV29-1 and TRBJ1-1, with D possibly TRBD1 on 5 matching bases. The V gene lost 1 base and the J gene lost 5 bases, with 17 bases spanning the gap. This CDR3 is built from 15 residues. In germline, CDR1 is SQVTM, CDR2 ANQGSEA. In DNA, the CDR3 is TGCAGCGTTGAAGTCCGGGGGGGGATGAGTACTGAAGCTTTCTTT. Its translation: CSVEVRGGMSTEAFF. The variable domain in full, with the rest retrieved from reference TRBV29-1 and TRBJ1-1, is SAVISQKPSRDICQRGTSLTIQCQVDSQVTMMFWYRQQPGQSLTLIATANQGSEATYESGFVIDKFPISRPNLTFSTLTVSNMSPEDSSIYLCSVEVRGGMSTEAFFGQGTRLTVV.

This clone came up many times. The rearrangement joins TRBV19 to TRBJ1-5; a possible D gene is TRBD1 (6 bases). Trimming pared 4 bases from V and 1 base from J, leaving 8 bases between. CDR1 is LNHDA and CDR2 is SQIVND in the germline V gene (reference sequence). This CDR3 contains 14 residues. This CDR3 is CASSTGQSNQPQHF. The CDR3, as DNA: TGTGCCAGTAGTACCGGACAGAGCAATCAGCCCCAGCATTTT. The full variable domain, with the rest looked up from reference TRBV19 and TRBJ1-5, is DGGITQSPKYLFRKEGQNVTLSCEQNLNHDAMYWYRQDPGQGLRLIYYSQIVNDFQKGDIAEGYSVSREKKESFPLTVTSAQKNPTAFYLCASSTGQSNQPQHFGDGTRLSIL.

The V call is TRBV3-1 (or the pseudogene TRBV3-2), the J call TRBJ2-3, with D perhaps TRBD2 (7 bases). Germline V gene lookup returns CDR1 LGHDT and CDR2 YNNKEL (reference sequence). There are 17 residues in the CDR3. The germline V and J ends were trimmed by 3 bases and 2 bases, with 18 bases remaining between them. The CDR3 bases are TGTGCCAGCAGCCAGTTCGCGGGGGCGCGCATCACAGATACGCAGTATTTT. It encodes CASSQFAGARITDTQYF.

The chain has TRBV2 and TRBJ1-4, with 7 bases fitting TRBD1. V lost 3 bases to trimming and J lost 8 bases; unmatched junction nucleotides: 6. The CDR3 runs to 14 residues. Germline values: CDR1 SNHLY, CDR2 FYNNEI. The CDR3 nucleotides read TGTGCCAGCAGTGAGGGCCAGGGGGGAGAAAAACTGTTTTTT. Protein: CASSEGQGGEKLFF.

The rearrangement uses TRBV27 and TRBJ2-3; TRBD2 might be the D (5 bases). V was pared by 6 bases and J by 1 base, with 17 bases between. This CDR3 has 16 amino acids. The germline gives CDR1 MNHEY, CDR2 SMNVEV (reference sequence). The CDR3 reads CASSRGSRGGTDTQYF. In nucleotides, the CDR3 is TGTGCCAGCAGCCGCGGGTCTCGCGGTGGCACAGATACGCAGTATTTT.

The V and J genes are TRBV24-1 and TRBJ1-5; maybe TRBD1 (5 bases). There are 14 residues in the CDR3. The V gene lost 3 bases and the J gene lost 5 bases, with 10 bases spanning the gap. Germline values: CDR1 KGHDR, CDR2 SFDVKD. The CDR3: CATSDARAHQPQHF. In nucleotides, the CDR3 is TGTGCCACCAGTGATGCCAGGGCTCATCAGCCCCAGCATTTT.

This CDR3 reads CASSQLAGAQETQYF. The CDR3 DNA sequence: TGTGCCAGCAGCCAACTAGCGGGAGCTCAAGAGACCCAGTACTTC. The V gene is TRBV7-8, the J gene TRBJ2-5; 11 bases match TRBD2. Germline V CDR1 and CDR2: SGHVS, FQNEAQ. J gave up 2 bases and V 5 bases, and 4 bases lay outside the gene matches. The CDR3 is 15 amino acids.